This T cell receptor beta chain was found in a study of cytomegalovirus exposure and HLA in healthy donors. Study-wide results and caveats: Across all donors, roughly uniform sequencing depth was an assumption of the presence/absence analyses. Fewer N-insertions than the roughly 600-donor mean were reportedly shown by an Asian-associated ancestry cluster in a later analysis.

Points on this clone: Its specificity is not known.

Amplification used 60 Vbeta primers and 13 Jbeta primers. TCRdb's table, derived via immunoSEQ multiplex PCR, lists solely in-frame clones and lacks some. Among some 120,000 clones listed, 70% to 85% were seen once. V was shortened by 1 base and J by 9 bases, with 16 bases between the two germline ends. The length of the CDR3 is 15 residues. Germline V gene lookup returns CDR1 LNHNV and CDR2 YYDKDF (reference sequence). The genes are TRBV15 and TRBJ2-1; no reliable D call. Material for sequencing was PBMCs. This receptor was taken from a woman aged 40-49 years in good health and CMV-seropositive. The CDR3 region has the DNA TGTGCCACCAGCAGAGGAGGAACTGCGCGGAGTGAGCAGTTCTTC. Its translation is CATSRGGTARSEQFF.